The clone carrying this T cell receptor (beta chain) was seen a handful of times. What it recognizes is unknown. The CDR3 is 16 amino acids. V lost 5 bases and J lost 3; bases outside the gene matches: 10. The germline CDR1 and CDR2 sequences are MDHEN and SYDVKM. The TCR beta CDR3 regions underwent amplification from RNA transcripts. First-round RT-PCR relied on HTBI primers, and a second-round multiplex PCR came next. TCRdb reanalysed the multiplex PCR reads using MiXCR and keeps one entry per CDR3 protein. The sample consists of about 400,000 distinct CDR3 sequences, about 21% of them appearing once. These data are taken from a study of Graves' ophthalmopathy and Graves' hyperthyroidism. Findings of the study overall: Ophthalmopathy progression predictions by the model showed approximately 79% specificity and 60% to 71% sensitivity. Most expanded thyroid clonotypes above 0.001 frequency also appeared in blood.

Researchers classed hyperthyroidism as stable given no ophthalmopathy within 18 months of follow-up. The starting material, 10 ml of fresh peripheral blood, provided the PBMCs. The sequence came from a woman younger than 30 with stable Graves' hyperthyroidism. This chain joins TRBV28 and TRBJ2-7, with 10 bases aligning to TRBD1. Sequences were obtained from peripheral blood. In DNA form, the CDR3 reads TGTGCCAGCAGTGGATCGGGACAGGGGCTCGGCTACGAGCAGTACTTC. Its protein product is CASSGSGQGLGYEQYF. Based on the CDR3 plus reference TRBV28 and TRBJ2-7, the full variable domain is DVKVTQSSRYLVKRTGEKVFLECVQDMDHENMFWYRQDPGLGLRLIYFSYDVKMKEKGDIPEGYSVSREKKERFSLILESASTNQTSMYLCASSGSGQGLGYEQYFGPGTRLTVT.